The 32 T cell receptor beta chains below were found in one sample sequenced in a study of regulatory T cells in long-lasting Graves disease. Building of the TCR beta libraries involved iRepertoire HTBI primers and Arm-PCR of CDR3 regions. TCRdb reprocessed the multiplex PCR reads via MiXCR and lists one record per CDR3 protein. The sample contains fewer than 500,000 distinct CDR3 sequences, around 15% of which appear only once. Time point meaning: newly diagnosed GD, antithyroid drugs for less than 3 months. RNA from PBMCs was the source of the TCR library. This sample was shared with a second study, whose subject was T cells in Graves' hyperthyroidism and ophthalmopathy.

Sequenced here: peripheral blood mononuclear cells (PBMCs), sampled at new diagnosis, from a patient treated with antithyroid drugs. All receptors come from a man in his forties or fifties with Graves disease.

This clonotype occurred many times. The CDR3 region is CASSLELAGVNGELFF. The CDR3 DNA follows: TGCGCCAGCAGCTTGGAACTAGCGGGAGTGAACGGGGAGCTGTTTTTT. V and J are TRBV5-1 and TRBJ2-2, with 11 bases matching TRBD2. The trim removed 0 bases at V and 7 bases at J, leaving 5 bases unmatched. Germline V gene lookup returns CDR1 SGHRS and CDR2 YFSETQ. CDR3 size: 16 residues.

This clonotype turned up a few times. The V call is TRBV27, the J call TRBJ1-5; TRBD1 might be the D (5 bases). With 6 bases removed from V and 0 bases from J, the gap between germline ends came to 12 bases. Germline lookup yields CDR1 MNHEY and CDR2 SMNVEV (reference sequence). This CDR3 comprises 15 residues. This CDR3 reads CASRTDRFSNQPQHF. In nucleotides, the CDR3 is TGTGCCAGCAGAACCGACAGATTTAGCAATCAGCCCCAGCATTTT.

This clonotype was recorded at least ten times. This chain connects TRBV12-3 or TRBV12-4 to TRBJ1-6; TRBD1 agrees at 9 bases. Trimming at V came to 3 bases and at J to 9 bases, leaving 9 bases not matched to a gene. The CDR3 runs 16 residues. The CDR3 coding sequence is TGTGCCAGCAGTTTGGGCACAGGGGGCGCCGGTTCACCCCTCCACTTT. Translating gives CASSLGTGGAGSPLHF.

The rearrangement links TRBV12-3 or TRBV12-4 to TRBJ2-1, with TRBD2 matching over 10 bases. V lost 10 bases to trimming and J lost 15 bases; unmatched junction nucleotides: 18. The CDR3 length is 14 residues. CDR3 DNA sequence: TGTGCCAACAGGGACCTCAGAGCGGGAGGGCCCCCGTTCTTC. Protein: CANRDLRAGGPPFF.

This clonotype was picked up many times. In DNA form, the CDR3 reads TGTGCCAGTAGTATTCAGGGAGGCAATCAGCCCCAGCATTTT. It translates to CASSIQGGNQPQHF. The chain combines TRBV19 with TRBJ1-5; D may be TRBD1 (5 bases). The germline V and J ends were trimmed by 3 bases and 2 bases, with 8 bases remaining between them. Germline CDR1 is LNHDA and CDR2 is SQIVND (reference sequence). The CDR3 is 14 residues long.

This clonotype was seen many times. Compared with germline, one end of the junction differs, possibly owing to a read error. This chain uses TRBV5-1 with TRBJ1-1; 10 bases match TRBD1. Germline V gene data show CDR1 as SGHRS and CDR2 as YFSETQ. The CDR3 spans 15 residues. As DNA, the CDR3 is TGTGCCAGCAGCTTGGGACAGGGGAAGAACACTGAAGCTTTCTTT. Its protein product is CASSLGQGKNTEAFF.

The chain employs TRBV12-3 or TRBV12-4 and TRBJ2-1, with 8 bases identical to TRBD2. The trim removed 8 bases at V and 6 bases at J, leaving 9 bases unmatched. The CDR3 loop spans 14 amino acids. This CDR3 reads CASGGLGAGNEQFF. CDR3 nucleotides: TGTGCCAGCGGGGGACTAGGGGCCGGCAATGAGCAGTTCTTC.

This clonotype was counted many times. The chain joins TRBV27 to TRBJ2-7; no clear D. Germline V lookup: CDR1 MNHEY, CDR2 SMNVEV (reference sequence). The V and J ends lost 4 bases and 3 bases respectively, with 16 bases between them. The CDR3 loop spans 15 amino acids. Written as DNA, the CDR3 is TGTGCCAGCAGTTCCCCACGTGGAAAAGGCTACGAGCAGTACTTC. This codes for CASSSPRGKGYEQYF.

With respect to this clonotype: A far larger clone lies a single base away; this is likely a read error. The genes are TRBV6-1 and TRBJ1-1; D is perhaps TRBD1 (5 bases). This CDR3 spans 16 amino acids. The germline V gene encodes CDR1 MNHNS and CDR2 SASEGT. V lost 7 bases to trimming and J lost 3 bases, with 21 bases between them. Written as DNA, the CDR3 is TGTGCCAGCACTCCGCAGGGAGGCAGGAGGGACACTGAAGCTTTCTTT. This translates into CASTPQGGRRDTEAFF.

In its sample, this clonotype was seen a few times. V is TRBV20-1 and J is TRBJ2-3; the D gene is possibly TRBD1 (5 bases). Germline V gene sequence: CDR1 DFQATT, CDR2 SNEGSKA (reference sequence). This CDR3 has 14 residues. Trimming removed 3 bases from V and 4 bases from J, with 14 bases in between. The CDR3 loop reads CSASVYRGADTQYF. DNA of the CDR3: TGCAGTGCTAGTGTTTATAGGGGCGCAGATACGCAGTATTTT.

This clonotype was recorded many times. The chain employs TRBV12-3 or TRBV12-4 and TRBJ2-7, with D uncertain. The length of the CDR3 is 13 residues. V gave up 2 bases and J gave up 6 bases, with 11 bases separating them. For the CDR3, the DNA is TGTGCCAGCAGTTTAACAATGTTAGGCGAGCAGTACTTC. Its translation is CASSLTMLGEQYF.

This clonotype was counted many times. The V and J genes are TRBV3-1 and TRBJ1-5; no clear D. This CDR3 spans 14 amino acids. The V and J ends lost 1 base and 3 bases respectively, with 7 bases between them. The germline gives CDR1 LGHDT, CDR2 YNNKEL (reference sequence). CDR3 coding DNA: TGTGCCAGCAGCCAAGTTCCAACCAATCAGCCCCAGCATTTT. Encoded protein: CASSQVPTNQPQHF.

This clonotype appeared many times. Here the CDR3 DNA reads TGCGCCAGCAGCTTCGGGGGACAGGGGAATCAAGCTTTCTTT. It encodes CASSFGGQGNQAFF. The chain has TRBV5-1 and TRBJ1-1; 10 bases line up with TRBD1. The CDR3 spans 14 residues. Per the germline V gene, CDR1 is SGHRS and CDR2 is YFSETQ. With 2 bases clipped from V and 9 bases from J, the junction kept 7 bases outside the gene matches.

This clonotype was found a few times. This chain connects TRBV24-1 to TRBJ2-3, with 14 bases matching TRBD2. V shed 3 bases, J shed 4 bases, and the junction held 2 bases outside the gene matches. The V gene's germline CDR1 is KGHDR and CDR2 SFDVKD. The CDR3 has 16 residues. CDR3 sequence reads: CATSDGLAGGADTQYF. CDR3 coding DNA: TGTGCCACCAGTGATGGACTAGCGGGAGGCGCAGATACGCAGTATTTT.

This clonotype was counted at least ten times. The chain links TRBV6-1 to TRBJ2-7, with D perhaps given as TRBD1 or TRBD2 (5 bases each). In germline, CDR1 is MNHNS, CDR2 SASEGT. There are 14 residues in the CDR3. The germline V and J ends were trimmed by 5 bases and 5 bases, with 16 bases remaining between them. The CDR3 reads CASSRDRDVNEQYF. The CDR3 DNA sequence: TGTGCCAGCAGTCGCGACCGGGACGTAAACGAGCAGTACTTC.

This clonotype was recorded only once. The chain carries TRBV7-3 and TRBJ1-2, with 8 bases that match TRBD1. CDR1 and CDR2 (germline): SGHTA, FQGTGA. The CDR3 is 15 amino acids. V shed 4 bases and J 0 bases; nucleotides not matched to a gene: 4. Here the CDR3 DNA reads TGTGCCAGCAGCTCCACGGACAGGGCTAACTATGGCTACACCTTC. This translates into CASSSTDRANYGYTF.

The chain employs TRBV27 and TRBJ2-4; weak D call: TRBD1 (7 bases). With 5 bases removed from V and 0 bases from J, the gap between germline ends came to 14 bases. CDR1 and CDR2 (germline): MNHEY, SMNVEV (reference sequence). The CDR3 has 16 amino acids. In DNA form, the CDR3 reads TGTGCCAGCAGTATACTGCAGGGGGGAGCCAAAAACATTCAGTACTTC. Encoded protein: CASSILQGGAKNIQYF.

This clonotype was counted a single time. V and J are TRBV5-1 and TRBJ2-7; maybe TRBD1 (6 bases). Trimming stripped 0 bases from V and 7 bases from J, with 14 bases between. The length of the CDR3 is 14 residues. Germline lookup yields CDR1 SGHRS and CDR2 YFSETQ. CDR3 nucleotide sequence: TGCGCCAGCAGCTTGGCCCTAGGCCAGGGGGAGCAGTACTTC. This codes for CASSLALGQGEQYF.

The rearrangement links TRBV6-2 or TRBV6-3 to TRBJ2-5; D perhaps matches TRBD2 (6 bases). The CDR3 has 16 residues. Germline V gives CDR1 MNHEY, CDR2 SVGEGT. V shed 0 bases and J shed 5 bases, with 16 bases lying between them. The DNA of the CDR3 is TGTGCCAGCAGTTACTCGGACCTGGTGGAGGGGGAGACCCAGTACTTC. Translating gives CASSYSDLVEGETQYF.

At least ten counts were recorded for this clonotype. The gene calls are TRBV18 and TRBJ2-3, with TRBD2 identical over 7 bases. The V gene's germline CDR1 is KGHSH and CDR2 LQKENI. V shed 8 bases and J 2 bases; nucleotides not matched to a gene: 4. The CDR3 covers 13 residues. The CDR3 DNA is TGTGCCAGCGCAGGGAGGGTCACAGATACGCAGTATTTT. Residues: CASAGRVTDTQYF.

This clonotype was detected once. CDR3 protein: CSARGEGSLDEQYF. The CDR3 DNA sequence: TGCAGTGCTAGAGGGGAAGGGTCGTTGGACGAGCAGTACTTC. The chain has TRBV20-1 and TRBJ2-7, with unresolved D. Trimming left V 1 base short and J 5 bases short, with 15 bases between. The CDR3 runs 14 residues. CDR1 is DFQATT, CDR2 SNEGSKA, per germline (reference sequence).

This clonotype was seen many times. The chain carries TRBV20-1 and TRBJ2-7; D may be TRBD2 (5 bases). V lost 3 bases to trimming and J lost 4 bases, with 13 bases between them. The length of the CDR3 is 13 residues. CDR1 is DFQATT and CDR2 is SNEGSKA in the germline V gene (reference sequence). CDR3 DNA sequence: TGCAGTGCTAGTGCGGGCAGAAAATACGAGCAGTACTTC. Its translation is CSASAGRKYEQYF.

This clonotype was recorded at least ten times. V gene TRBV7-9 combines with J gene TRBJ1-1; D is perhaps TRBD1 (5 bases). V shed 7 bases and J shed 1 base, with 13 bases lying between them. Germline lookup yields CDR1 SEHNR and CDR2 FQNEAQ (reference sequence). The length of the CDR3 is 14 residues. CDR3 loop: CASNSGGSNTEAFF. In DNA form, the CDR3 reads TGTGCCAGCAACTCGGGGGGATCGAACACTGAAGCTTTCTTT.

V and J are TRBV30 and TRBJ2-2; D not certain. The V gene's germline CDR1 is GTSNPN and CDR2 SVGIG (reference sequence). V was trimmed by 0 bases and J by 6 bases, leaving 8 bases between them. This CDR3 comprises 13 residues. CDR3 bases: TGTGCCTGGAGTGTTAAGGTGCCCGGGGAGCTGTTTTTT. This encodes CAWSVKVPGELFF.

Many counts were recorded for this clonotype. The rearrangement uses TRBV7-3 and TRBJ2-1; 7 nucleotides line up with TRBD2. Germline V gives CDR1 SGHTA, CDR2 FQGTGA. The CDR3 is 16 residues long. The V gene end was trimmed by 5 bases and the J gene end by 4 bases; junction bases not matched to a gene: 11. The CDR3 protein is CASSLSGSQPYNEQFF. CDR3 DNA: TGTGCCAGCAGCCTTAGCGGGTCGCAACCATACAATGAGCAGTTCTTC.

This clonotype was counted ten times or more. The chain uses TRBV9 and TRBJ2-1; 7 positions agree with TRBD2. The CDR3 has 14 residues. Germline V CDR1 and CDR2: SGDLS, YYNGEE. The junction had 4 bases not matched to a gene; V was cut back by 3 bases and J by 4 bases. CDR3 coding DNA: TGTGCCAGCAGCGCAAGCGGGACTTACAATGAGCAGTTCTTC. This gives the protein CASSASGTYNEQFF.

This clonotype has a handful of counts. This rearrangement joins TRBV20-1 to TRBJ1-2, with D perhaps matching TRBD1 (6 bases). The V end was cut by 0 bases, the J end by 7 bases, with 9 bases between. Germline CDR1 DFQATT, CDR2 SNEGSKA (reference sequence). The CDR3 length is 12 residues. The CDR3: CSARDQGGGYTF. The CDR3 DNA sequence: TGCAGTGCTAGAGATCAAGGGGGTGGCTACACCTTC.

This clonotype was found many times. CDR3 protein: CSVSDPLQETQYF. The CDR3 DNA reads TGCAGCGTTTCGGACCCCTTACAAGAGACCCAGTACTTC. V is TRBV29-1 and J is TRBJ2-5, with D hard to call. Trimming stripped 5 bases from V and 2 bases from J, with 12 bases between. Germline V gene data show CDR1 as SQVTM and CDR2 as ANQGSEA. The CDR3 has 13 residues.

The chain combines TRBV24-1 with TRBJ2-5; 7 bases are a match to TRBD1. V lost 9 bases, J lost 4 bases, and 22 bases stayed unmatched. This CDR3 region has 18 residues. Germline V gene sequence: CDR1 KGHDR, CDR2 SFDVKD. CDR3 region: CATRRRTPKRGQGETQYF. The CDR3 DNA follows: TGTGCCACCCGACGACGGACCCCAAAAAGGGGGCAAGGAGAGACCCAGTACTTC.

This clonotype has at least ten counts. The chain employs TRBV5-1 and TRBJ2-7; TRBD1 matches at 8 bases. The V gene end was trimmed by 2 bases and the J gene end by 1 base; junction bases not matched to a gene: 5. The CDR3 length is 15 residues. Looked up from germline, CDR1 is SGHRS and CDR2 is YFSETQ. For the CDR3, the DNA is TGCGCCAGCAGCTTTAGGACAGGGCGATCCTACGAGCAGTACTTC. This encodes CASSFRTGRSYEQYF.

Note on this clonotype: A much more abundant neighbour one base away suggests this may be a read error. The chain employs TRBV2 and TRBJ1-5; possibly TRBD1 for D (5 bases). V was clipped by 8 bases and J by 6 bases, with 14 bases between them. The length of the CDR3 is 13 residues. Germline values: CDR1 SNHLY, CDR2 FYNNEI. This CDR3 is CASGGRESQPQHF. The DNA for the CDR3 is TGTGCCAGCGGAGGCAGGGAATCTCAGCCCCAGCATTTT.

This clonotype was seen more than once but under ten times. The chain links TRBV12-5 to TRBJ2-1; possibly TRBD1 for D (6 bases). The CDR3 length is 15 residues. The V end was cut by 2 bases, the J end by 7 bases, with 15 bases between. Germline CDR1 is LGHNT and CDR2 is FRNRAP. In nucleotides, the CDR3 is TGTGCTAGTGGTTTGAGAGGGGGAGTAGGTAATGAGCAGTTCTTC. Residues: CASGLRGGVGNEQFF.